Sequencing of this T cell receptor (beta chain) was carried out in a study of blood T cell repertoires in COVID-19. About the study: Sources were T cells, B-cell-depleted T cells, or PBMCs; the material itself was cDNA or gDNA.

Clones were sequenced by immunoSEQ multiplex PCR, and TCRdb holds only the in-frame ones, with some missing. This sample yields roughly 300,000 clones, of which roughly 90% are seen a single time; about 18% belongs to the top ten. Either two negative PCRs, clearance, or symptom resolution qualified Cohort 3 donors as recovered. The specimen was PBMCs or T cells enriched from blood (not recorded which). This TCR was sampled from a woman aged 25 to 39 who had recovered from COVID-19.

The CDR3 is CASVLSGEDYEQYF. CDR3 in DNA: TGTGCCAGCGTACTAAGCGGGGAGGACTACGAGCAGTACTTC. The rearrangement links TRBV7-9 to TRBJ2-7; 7 bases are a match to TRBD2. V shed 8 bases and J 3 bases; nucleotides not matched to a gene: 10. Germline CDR1 reads SEHNR; CDR2 reads FQNEAQ (reference sequence). The CDR3 has 14 amino acids.